The 24 T cell receptor beta chains in this list originate from one sample, sequenced in a study of cytomegalovirus exposure and HLA in healthy donors. Primers included in the PCR were 60 Vbeta and 13 Jbeta primers. The data were produced by immunoSEQ multiplex PCR, yet TCRdb's version contains in-frame clones alone and is incomplete. The top ten clones hold roughly 6% of a sample with about 110,000 clones, 83% of them seen once. Material: PBMCs. The source of these receptors is a young man in good health and CMV-seronegative.

The genes are TRBV4-2 and TRBJ2-1, with TRBD1 as a possible D gene (6 bases). CDR3 size: 16 residues. CDR1 is LGHNA, CDR2 YNFKEQ, per germline. V dropped 4 bases and J dropped 6 bases, with 19 bases sitting between them. CDR3 sequence (DNA): TGTGCCAGCAGCCCCCCGGGACAACTAGACACCAATGAGCAGTTCTTC. The encoded protein is CASSPPGQLDTNEQFF.

The chain recombines TRBV18 with TRBJ1-4, with 8 bases aligning to TRBD1. Germline V gene data show CDR1 as KGHSH and CDR2 as LQKENI. The CDR3 has 14 amino acids. After removal of 6 bases from V and 7 bases from J, the junction contained 7 bases not matched to a gene. The CDR3 nucleotides read TGTGCCAGCTCCCTCGCAGGGGGCGGTGAAAAACTGTTTTTT. It encodes CASSLAGGGEKLFF. Variable domain in full (rest from reference TRBV18 and TRBJ1-4): NAGVMQNPRHLVRRRGQEARLRCSPMKGHSHVYWYRQLPEEGLKFMVYLQKENIIDESGMPKERFSAEFPKEGPSILRIQQVVRGDSAAYFCASSLAGGGEKLFFGSGTQLSVL.

The V call is TRBV7-2, the J call TRBJ1-3; D is perhaps TRBD1 (5 bases). CDR1 is SGHTA, CDR2 FQGNSA, per germline. V was shortened by 4 bases and J by 1 base, with 14 bases between the two germline ends. The CDR3 is 16 residues long. The CDR3, as DNA: TGTGCCAGCAGCTCTAACCAGGGCGGTTCTGGAAACACCATATATTTT. It specifies CASSSNQGGSGNTIYF.

This clone has a handful of counts. The J gene is TRBJ2-3, the V gene TRBV6-4; D is unclear. V was cut by 6 bases and J by 2 bases, with 9 bases left in between. The CDR3 covers 13 residues. The germline gives CDR1 MRHNA, CDR2 SNTAGT. The CDR3 nucleotides read TGTGCCAGCAGCGAACAAACCACAGATACGCAGTATTTT. Amino acids: CASSEQTTDTQYF.

The genes are TRBV9 and TRBJ1-2; no definite D call. The CDR3 contains 14 residues. V lost 0 bases and J lost 1, with 7 bases in between. The V gene's germline CDR1 is SGDLS and CDR2 YYNGEE. This chain's CDR3 is CASSVAPGNYGYTF. The DNA of the CDR3 is TGTGCCAGCAGCGTAGCTCCCGGTAACTATGGCTACACCTTC.

The V and J genes are TRBV27 and TRBJ2-3; 7 bases align to TRBD2. J gave up 2 bases and V 4 bases, and 3 bases lay outside the gene matches. This CDR3 region has 14 residues. CDR1 and CDR2 (germline): MNHEY, SMNVEV (reference sequence). The CDR3 sequence: CASSWSGNTDTQYF. The DNA of the CDR3 is TGTGCCAGCAGTTGGAGCGGGAACACAGATACGCAGTATTTT.

Here the CDR3 reads CASSSGTVSTDTQYF. DNA of the CDR3: TGTGCCAGCAGCTCCGGGACTGTTAGCACAGATACGCAGTATTTT. The rearrangement links TRBV7-8 to TRBJ2-3, with D possibly TRBD2 on 6 matching bases. The V gene's germline CDR1 is SGHVS and CDR2 FQNEAQ. CDR3 length: 15 residues. Trimming cost V 4 bases and J 0 bases, with 11 bases left between them.

The chain's CDR3 is CATSSKLQQALNYGYTF. The CDR3 nucleotides are TGTGCCACCAGCAGTAAATTACAACAGGCATTGAACTATGGCTACACCTTC. V and J are TRBV15 and TRBJ1-2, with TRBD1 as a possible D gene (5 bases). The germline gives CDR1 LNHNV, CDR2 YYDKDF (reference sequence). The CDR3 runs 17 residues. Trimming took off 3 bases at V and 2 bases at J, with 19 bases between the two ends.

Turning to this clone: One junction end disagrees with the germline gene, perhaps due to a read error. The rearrangement joins TRBV25-1 to TRBJ1-1; D may be TRBD1 (5 bases). Germline V lookup: CDR1 MGHDK, CDR2 SYGVNS. This CDR3 has 13 amino acids. As DNA, the CDR3 is TGTGCCAGCAGTGAAGGGTATGGGACTGAATCTTTCTTT. Its translation is CASSEGYGTESFF.

To note about this clone: Germline is not matched at one junction end, which may reflect a read error. CDR3 DNA: TGTGCCAGCAGTTACGGGGGAGTTGGCTATGGCTACACCTTC. It translates to CASSYGGVGYGYTF. The chain uses TRBV10-3 and TRBJ1-2; D possibly corresponds to TRBD1 (5 bases). Germline CDR1 reads ENHRY; CDR2 reads SYGVKD. This CDR3 region has 14 residues.

This clone has a single count. This chain uses TRBV28 with TRBJ1-2; 10 nucleotides agree with TRBD1. This CDR3 is 15 amino acids long. V was clipped by 0 bases and J by 5 bases; unmatched bases: 3. Germline CDR1 is MDHEN and CDR2 is SYDVKM. This CDR3 is CASSLWEGQGYGYTF. CDR3 in DNA: TGTGCCAGCAGTTTATGGGAGGGACAGGGGTATGGCTACACCTTC.

This chain uses TRBV6-1 with TRBJ1-5; perhaps TRBD1 as D (5 bases). V was pared by 3 bases and J by 2 bases, with 8 bases between. CDR1 is MNHNS and CDR2 is SASEGT in the germline V gene. The CDR3 has 14 amino acids. CDR3 DNA sequence: TGTGCCAGCAGTGACAGGGTGGGCAATCAGCCCCAGCATTTT. It translates to CASSDRVGNQPQHF.

In DNA, the CDR3 is TGTGCCAGCAGCTTAACATCCGGGGGGCCTGGAAACACCATATATTTT. As protein: CASSLTSGGPGNTIYF. This chain links TRBV7-3 with TRBJ1-3, with D perhaps matching TRBD1 (6 bases). This CDR3 region has 16 residues. Trimming pared 0 bases from V and 2 bases from J, leaving 11 bases between. Germline V CDR1 and CDR2: SGHTA, FQGTGA.

The rearrangement joins TRBV5-1 to TRBJ1-1; D gene unclear. Germline CDR1 SGHRS, CDR2 YFSETQ. CDR3 length equals 15 residues. Trimming pared 0 bases from V and 0 bases from J, leaving 9 bases between. The CDR3 sequence: CASSLGQVMNTEAFF. The CDR3 region has the DNA TGCGCCAGCAGCTTGGGGCAGGTAATGAACACTGAAGCTTTCTTT.

V is TRBV27 and J is TRBJ1-1; 8 bases match TRBD1. Trimming at V came to 6 bases and at J to 5 bases, leaving 5 bases not matched to a gene. The CDR3 sequence is 13 residues long. CDR1 is MNHEY, CDR2 SMNVEV, per germline (reference sequence). The CDR3 loop reads CASRGTGLTEAFF. The CDR3 bases are TGTGCCAGCAGGGGGACAGGACTTACTGAAGCTTTCTTT.

This sequence joins TRBV28 and TRBJ2-4; D unclear. Trimming pared 7 bases from V and 0 bases from J, leaving 13 bases between. Germline CDR1 reads MDHEN; CDR2 reads SYDVKM. The CDR3 totals 15 residues. DNA for the CDR3: TGTGCCAGCACCGGTGCCCTTTTAGCCAAAAACATTCAGTACTTC. Translated, it gives CASTGALLAKNIQYF.

This chain joins TRBV6-5 and TRBJ2-3; 9 bases are a match to TRBD2. V gave up 2 bases and J gave up 6 bases; unmatched junction bases: 6. This CDR3 region has 15 residues. Germline V lookup: CDR1 MNHEY, CDR2 SVGAGI. Here the CDR3 reads CASSYLREGGDTQYF. In DNA, the CDR3 is TGTGCCAGCAGTTACCTGCGGGAGGGGGGGGATACGCAGTATTTT.

The chain combines TRBV2 with TRBJ1-6; D gene ambiguous. V lost 10 bases and J lost 4, with 17 bases in between. The CDR3 contains 15 residues. In germline, CDR1 is SNHLY, CDR2 FYNNEI. CDR3 coding DNA: TGTGCCACCAAGGACTCGCGGGGTTATAATTCACCCCTCCACTTT. Translated: CATKDSRGYNSPLHF. Filled out from reference TRBV2 and TRBJ1-6, the complete variable domain reads EPEVTQTPSHQVTQMGQEVILRCVPISNHLYFYWYRQILGQKVEFLVSFYNNEISEKSEIFDDQFSVERPDGSNFTLKIRSTKLEDSAMYFCATKDSRGYNSPLHFGNGTRLTVT.

V and J are TRBV30 and TRBJ2-4, with 12 bases lining up with TRBD1. In germline, CDR1 is GTSNPN, CDR2 SVGIG (reference sequence). With V trimmed by 0 bases and J by 8 bases, 8 bases remained unmatched. This CDR3 contains 16 residues. In DNA form, the CDR3 reads TGTGCCTGGAGTGTAGGGACAGGGGGCGCGACGGACATTCAGTACTTC. Amino acid sequence: CAWSVGTGGATDIQYF. The variable domain in full, with the rest retrieved from reference TRBV30 and TRBJ2-4, is SQTIHQWPATLVQPVGSPLSLECTVEGTSNPNLYWYRQAAGRGLQLLFYSVGIGQISSEVPQNLSASRPQDRQFILSSKKLLLSDSGFYLCAWSVGTGGATDIQYFGAGTRLSVL.

V usage is TRBV18 and J usage is TRBJ1-2; no clear D gene. Deletions cut 0 bases from V and 4 bases from J, with 9 bases between. Germline CDR1 KGHSH, CDR2 LQKENI. This CDR3 is 14 amino acids long. CDR3 protein: CASSPPSVGYGYTF. In nucleotides, the CDR3 is TGTGCCAGCTCACCACCCTCTGTCGGCTATGGCTACACCTTC. The full variable domain, in which reference TRBV18 and TRBJ1-2 provide the parts outside the CDR3, is NAGVMQNPRHLVRRRGQEARLRCSPMKGHSHVYWYRQLPEEGLKFMVYLQKENIIDESGMPKERFSAEFPKEGPSILRIQQVVRGDSAAYFCASSPPSVGYGYTFGSGTRLTVV.

V and J are TRBV7-3 and TRBJ2-2; 9 bases line up with TRBD2. The J segment lost 6 bases and the V segment lost 2 bases, leaving 10 bases of the junction unmatched. This CDR3 is 17 amino acids long. Germline values: CDR1 SGHTA, CDR2 FQGTGA. DNA for the CDR3: TGTGCCAGCAGCTTATCGGTCGGCGGGAGGGGGCCCGGGGAGCTGTTTTTT. It codes for CASSLSVGGRGPGELFF.

The V and J genes are TRBV7-2 and TRBJ1-2; D perhaps matches TRBD1 (5 bases). The CDR3 runs 13 residues. In germline, CDR1 is SGHTA, CDR2 FQGNSA. The ends were cut back, 7 bases at V and 8 bases at J, with 17 bases in the middle. This chain's CDR3 is CASTSFQGLGYTF. The DNA of the CDR3 is TGTGCCAGCACCTCTTTTCAGGGATTAGGCTACACCTTC.

The rearrangement uses TRBV6-1 and TRBJ2-5, with 7 nucleotides matching TRBD1. Germline-derived CDR1 and CDR2 are MNHNS and SASEGT. The CDR3 is 13 amino acids. The V and J ends lost 5 bases and 11 bases, in that order; junction bases with no gene match: 11. The CDR3 reads CASSPDRVVEQYF. CDR3 DNA sequence: TGTGCCAGCAGTCCCGACAGGGTGGTTGAGCAGTACTTC.

This clone was detected only once. The chain combines TRBV7-9 with TRBJ1-3; D might be TRBD1 (6 bases). Trimming pared 4 bases from V and 0 bases from J, leaving 13 bases between. Germline-derived CDR1 and CDR2 are SEHNR and FQNEAQ (reference sequence). There are 16 residues in the CDR3. The DNA for the CDR3 is TGTGCCAGCAGCTCCACAGGACAGTTCTCTGGAAACACCATATATTTT. Its translation: CASSSTGQFSGNTIYF.